The T cell receptor (beta chain) described here comes from a study of molecular identifiers for immune sequencing clone quantification. Methods described previously were used for bulk TCR libraries, and listed TCR primers were applied. TCRdb analysed the PCR reads with MiXCR anew, one entry per CDR3 protein. The repertoire holds about 640,000 distinct CDR3 sequences, about 20% seen once, with 0.85% in the top ten. Points from the study as a whole: Beyond 20 RNA copies, clones held over 97% of effector molecules, compared with under 1% in naive cells.

Germline CDR1 reads MNHEY; CDR2 reads SMNVEV (reference sequence). This CDR3 has 14 amino acids. V gave up 6 bases and J gave up 4 bases; unmatched junction bases: 5. Remarks on this clonotype: As yet, its antigen is unknown.

This receptor was identified in a human donor in good health. Some libraries in this study had Jurkat cell RNA spiked in. Sequenced sample: naive CD8+ T cells from blood, with Jurkat cell RNA spiked in. Subset specified: FACS-sorted CD8+CD4-CCR7+CD45RA+ naive T cells. The rearrangement links TRBV27 to TRBJ2-1, with 8 bases matching TRBD1. In nucleotides, the CDR3 is TGTGCCAGCAGGGGGACAGGAGGTTACAATGAGCAGTTCTTC. Translated, it gives CASRGTGGYNEQFF.